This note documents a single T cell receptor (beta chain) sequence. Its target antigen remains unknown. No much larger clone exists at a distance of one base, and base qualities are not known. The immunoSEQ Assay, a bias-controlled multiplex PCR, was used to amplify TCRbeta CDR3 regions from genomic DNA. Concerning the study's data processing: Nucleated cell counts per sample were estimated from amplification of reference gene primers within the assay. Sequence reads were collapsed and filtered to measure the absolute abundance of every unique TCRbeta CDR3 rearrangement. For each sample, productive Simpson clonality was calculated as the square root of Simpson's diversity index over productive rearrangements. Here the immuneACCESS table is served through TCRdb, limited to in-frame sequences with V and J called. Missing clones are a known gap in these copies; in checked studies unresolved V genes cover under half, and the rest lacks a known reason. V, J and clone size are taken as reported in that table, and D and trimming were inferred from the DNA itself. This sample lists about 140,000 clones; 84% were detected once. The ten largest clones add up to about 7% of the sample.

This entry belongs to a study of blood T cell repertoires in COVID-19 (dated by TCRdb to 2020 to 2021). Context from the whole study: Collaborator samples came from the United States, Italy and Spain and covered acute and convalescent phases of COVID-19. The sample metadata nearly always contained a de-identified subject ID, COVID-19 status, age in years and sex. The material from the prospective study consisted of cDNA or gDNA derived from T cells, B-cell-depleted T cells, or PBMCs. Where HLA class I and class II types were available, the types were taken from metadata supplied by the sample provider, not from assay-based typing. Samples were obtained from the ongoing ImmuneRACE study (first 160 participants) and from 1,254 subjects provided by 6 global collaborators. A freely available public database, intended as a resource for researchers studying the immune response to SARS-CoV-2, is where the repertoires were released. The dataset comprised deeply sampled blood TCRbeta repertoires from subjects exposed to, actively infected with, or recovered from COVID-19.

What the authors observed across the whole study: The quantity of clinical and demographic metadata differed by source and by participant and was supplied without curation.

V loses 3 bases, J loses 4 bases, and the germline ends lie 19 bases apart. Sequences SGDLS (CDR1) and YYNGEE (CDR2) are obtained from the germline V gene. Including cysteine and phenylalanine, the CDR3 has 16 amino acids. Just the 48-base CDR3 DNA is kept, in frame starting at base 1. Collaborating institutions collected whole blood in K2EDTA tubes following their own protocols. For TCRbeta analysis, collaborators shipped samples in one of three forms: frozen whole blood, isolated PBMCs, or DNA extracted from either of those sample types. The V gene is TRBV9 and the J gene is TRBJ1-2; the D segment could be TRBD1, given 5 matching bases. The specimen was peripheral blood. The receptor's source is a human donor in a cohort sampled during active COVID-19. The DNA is TGTGCCAGCAGCGCCTTAATCAGGGTTCCCAGCTATGGCTACACCTTC. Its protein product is CASSALIRVPSYGYTF.